Shown below are 15 T cell receptor beta chains from a single sample sequenced in a study of shared clonotypes between healthy human individuals. Generated by immunoSEQ multiplex PCR, the TCRdb table keeps only in-frame clones and is missing some. The sample records a few million clones, around 90% being singletons. What was sequenced was naive CD4+ T cells sorted from blood. The subset was: CD45RA+ positively selected. The receptor set was obtained from a man aged 18 to 29 in good health.

The rearrangement uses TRBV11-2 and TRBJ2-5; 13 positions agree with TRBD2. V gave up 7 bases and J gave up 6 bases; unmatched junction bases: 17. This CDR3 is built from 18 residues. The germline V gene encodes CDR1 SGHAT and CDR2 FQNNGV. CDR3 in DNA: TGTGCCAGCACTGACCGTAGGGGAAGGACTAGCGGGGGAAAGACCCAGTACTTC. Translated, it gives CASTDRRGRTSGGKTQYF.

The chain couples TRBV28 to TRBJ2-1; D remains ambiguous. Trimming left V 4 bases short and J 9 bases short, with 10 bases between. The V gene's germline CDR1 is MDHEN and CDR2 SYDVKM. CDR3 length: 12 residues. The CDR3 nucleotides are TGTGCCAGCAGTTCCCCCAGTAGTGAGCAGTTCTTC. Translating gives CASSSPSSEQFF.

The chain has TRBV2 and TRBJ2-7; 9 bases match TRBD1. The V and J ends lost 6 bases and 3 bases, in that order; junction bases with no gene match: 9. The CDR3 covers 15 residues. The germline V gene encodes CDR1 SNHLY and CDR2 FYNNEI. The CDR3 DNA reads as TGTGCCAGCAGGTCTCCGGGACAGGGAAACTACGAGCAGTACTTC. It specifies CASRSPGQGNYEQYF.

This chain links TRBV25-1 with TRBJ2-5, with D uncertain. With 5 bases removed from V and 1 base from J, the gap between germline ends came to 11 bases. Germline CDR1 and CDR2: MGHDK and SYGVNS. The CDR3 runs to 14 residues. This chain's CDR3 is CASSSPAAQETQYF. The DNA of the CDR3 is TGTGCCAGCAGTAGCCCTGCAGCCCAAGAGACCCAGTACTTC.

The chain uses TRBV6-1 and TRBJ1-2; D gene uncertain. The CDR3 runs 13 residues. V lost 4 bases, J lost 4 bases, and 10 bases lay in between. Per germline, CDR1 MNHNS and CDR2 SASEGT. Written as DNA, the CDR3 is TGTGCCAGCAGTGGAAGGAGCGGCTATGGCTACACCTTC. The encoded protein is CASSGRSGYGYTF.

For this clone: Within the sample, other DNA sequences also encode this same CDR3. The chain recombines TRBV5-1 with TRBJ2-7; possibly TRBD1 for D (6 bases). Trimming removed 0 bases at V and 1 base at J, with 8 bases between. The CDR3 has 14 amino acids. The V gene's germline CDR1 is SGHRS and CDR2 YFSETQ. For the CDR3, the DNA is TGCGCCAGCAGCTTGGACGGGACATCCTACGAGCAGTACTTC. This codes for CASSLDGTSYEQYF. The whole variable domain, filled in from reference TRBV5-1 and TRBJ2-7, reads KAGVTQTPRYLIKTRGQQVTLSCSPISGHRSVSWYQQTPGQGLQFLFEYFSETQRNKGNFPGRFSGRQFSNSRSEMNVSTLELGDSALYLCASSLDGTSYEQYFGPGTRLTVT.

Concerning this clone itself: In the same sample, other DNA sequences code for this CDR3. The V gene is TRBV18, the J gene TRBJ1-2; 7 bases agree with TRBD1. Unmatched junction bases numbered 5, after V lost 2 bases and J lost 8 bases. Per germline, CDR1 KGHSH and CDR2 LQKENI. The CDR3 loop spans 13 amino acids. The DNA of the CDR3 is TGTGCCAGCTCACCAGGAACAGGGGAAGGCTACACCTTC. It encodes CASSPGTGEGYTF. The full variable domain, rest sourced from reference TRBV18 and TRBJ1-2, is NAGVMQNPRHLVRRRGQEARLRCSPMKGHSHVYWYRQLPEEGLKFMVYLQKENIIDESGMPKERFSAEFPKEGPSILRIQQVVRGDSAAYFCASSPGTGEGYTFGSGTRLTVV.

The table lists this clone with a count of one. The gene calls are TRBV5-1 and TRBJ2-5; D may be TRBD2 (6 bases). The CDR3 has 14 amino acids. The V end lost 3 bases, the J end lost 3 bases, and 12 bases lay between the germline ends. CDR1 SGHRS and CDR2 YFSETQ come from the germline V gene. CDR3: CASSSLPGEETQYF. CDR3 bases: TGCGCCAGCAGCTCCCTCCCGGGGGAAGAGACCCAGTACTTC.

This chain connects TRBV6-5 to TRBJ1-2; no firm D call. V lost 0 bases and J lost 10, with 21 bases in between. The CDR3 is 16 residues long. Germline V gene data show CDR1 as MNHEY and CDR2 as SVGAGI. The CDR3 here is CASSYSGPTSPMDYTF. Here the CDR3 DNA reads TGTGCCAGCAGTTACTCGGGCCCTACAAGTCCTATGGACTACACCTTC.

CDR3 sequence (DNA): TGTGCCAGCAGCTTCGGGGGAGGGGTAGACTATGGCTACACCTTC. Translated, it gives CASSFGGGVDYGYTF. V usage is TRBV7-2 and J usage is TRBJ1-2; maybe TRBD1 (5 bases). CDR1 is SGHTA and CDR2 is FQGNSA in the germline V gene. The CDR3 loop spans 15 amino acids. V lost 3 bases and J lost 3, with 14 bases in between. Looking up the rest from reference TRBV7-2 and TRBJ1-2 gives the full variable domain: GAGVSQSPSNKVTEKGKDVELRCDPISGHTALYWYRQSLGQGLEFLIYFQGNSAPDKSGLPSDRFSAERTGGSVSTLTIQRTQQEDSAVYLCASSFGGGVDYGYTFGSGTRLTVV.

V usage is TRBV30 and J usage is TRBJ2-7; no clear D gene. The germline gives CDR1 GTSNPN, CDR2 SVGIG (reference sequence). The CDR3 has 14 amino acids. The ends were cut back, 3 bases at V and 4 bases at J, with 16 bases in the middle. CDR3 sequence (DNA): TGTGCCTGGAGCAGGCCAGTAACCGTTTACGAGCAGTACTTC. The encoded protein is CAWSRPVTVYEQYF.

V usage is TRBV4-2 and J usage is TRBJ2-2, with TRBD2 matching 8 bases. V shed 7 bases, J shed 6 bases, and the junction held 4 bases outside the gene matches. The CDR3 runs 13 residues. CDR1 is LGHNA, CDR2 YNFKEQ, per germline. The CDR3 nucleotides are TGTGCCAGCAACGGGGGGGCTGCCGGGGAGCTGTTTTTT. This encodes CASNGGAAGELFF.

The genes are TRBV10-2 and TRBJ2-1; D gene uncertain. Trimming cost V 2 bases and J 14 bases, with 10 bases left between them. The germline V gene has CDR1 WSHSY and CDR2 SAAADI. CDR3 size: 11 residues. The CDR3 reads CASSETRLEFF. The CDR3 DNA reads TGCGCCAGCAGTGAGACACGGTTAGAGTTCTTC.

This chain links TRBV6-1 with TRBJ2-2, with D perhaps given as TRBD1 or TRBD2 (6 bases each). V lost 4 bases to trimming and J lost 9 bases, with 12 bases between them. This CDR3 has 13 residues. Germline values: CDR1 MNHNS, CDR2 SASEGT. Written as DNA, the CDR3 is TGTGCCAGCAGTGTAGGGGGGAGCAGGGAGCTGTTTTTT. Protein product: CASSVGGSRELFF.

The chain combines TRBV5-8 with TRBJ2-4, with a possible D match to TRBD1 (6 bases). Germline-derived CDR1 and CDR2 are SGHTS and YDEGEE. This CDR3 contains 14 residues. With 0 bases removed from V and 6 bases from J, the gap between germline ends came to 10 bases. The DNA of the CDR3 is TGTGCCAGCAGCTTGGACAGGGTGACAAACATTCAGTACTTC. Translation: CASSLDRVTNIQYF. The variable domain in full, completed from reference TRBV5-8 and TRBJ2-4, reads EAGVTQSPTHLIKTRGQQATLRCSPISGHTSVYWYQQALGLGLQFLLWYDEGEERNRGNFPPRFSGRQFPNYSSELNVNALELEDSALYLCASSLDRVTNIQYFGAGTRLSVL.